This TCR beta chain was captured by sequencing in a study of CD8 T cells in ankylosing spondylitis. Regarding this clonotype: Its antigen remains unknown.

Overall study findings and caveats: A motif of seven or eight highly homologous TCR beta variants was seen as apparently characteristic of ankylosing spondylitis blood. Prior literature has documented some motif variants in synovial fluid and blood from reactive arthritis.

MiXCR, run by TCRdb on the 5' RACE reads, gives a single entry per CDR3 protein. The table has around 540,000 distinct CDR3 sequences, roughly 13% seen once. The CDR3 is made up of 13 amino acids. The germline V and J ends were trimmed by 1 base and 3 bases, with 8 bases remaining between them. Germline V lookup: CDR1 SGHRS, CDR2 YFSETQ. The material sequenced was blood, either unsorted or a sorted T cell fraction (not recorded which). The chain employs TRBV5-1 and TRBJ2-7; no reliable D call. The receptor was isolated from a male donor with ankylosing spondylitis. The CDR3 loop reads CASSLNFRYEQYF. The CDR3 nucleotides are TGCGCCAGCAGCTTGAACTTTCGCTACGAGCAGTACTTC.